The clone carrying this T cell receptor (beta chain) was observed once. These data originate in a study of blood T cell repertoires in COVID-19. Study-wide background: Sites in the United States, Italy and Spain provided acute and convalescent COVID-19 samples. T cells, B-cell-depleted T cells, or PBMCs provided the cDNA or gDNA that served as material.

Per the original data handling: By means of reference gene primer amplification, nucleated cell counts were estimated. Only in-frame clones appear in the TCRdb table, and some are missing; sequencing was by immunoSEQ multiplex PCR. The V and J calls and clone size are taken from that table; D and trimming were inferred from the DNA. The profile covers more than 65,000 clones, with 65% to 90% appearing a single time and under 7.5% taken by the ten largest. Seattle enrolled patients during active infection and tracked them longitudinally. The CDR3 has 17 residues. The J segment lost 1 base and the V segment lost 8 bases, leaving 14 bases of the junction unmatched. Germline CDR1 reads SNHLY; CDR2 reads FYNNEI.

The rearrangement joins TRBV2 to TRBJ2-7, with 10 bases that match TRBD1. This sequence originates from a man aged 30 to 39 with COVID-19, enrolled during active disease. Sample: peripheral blood. The CDR3 DNA sequence: TGTGCCAGCGAGAAGGGACAGGGGAGGGCAAGATCCTACGAGCAGTACTTC. Its protein product is CASEKGQGRARSYEQYF.